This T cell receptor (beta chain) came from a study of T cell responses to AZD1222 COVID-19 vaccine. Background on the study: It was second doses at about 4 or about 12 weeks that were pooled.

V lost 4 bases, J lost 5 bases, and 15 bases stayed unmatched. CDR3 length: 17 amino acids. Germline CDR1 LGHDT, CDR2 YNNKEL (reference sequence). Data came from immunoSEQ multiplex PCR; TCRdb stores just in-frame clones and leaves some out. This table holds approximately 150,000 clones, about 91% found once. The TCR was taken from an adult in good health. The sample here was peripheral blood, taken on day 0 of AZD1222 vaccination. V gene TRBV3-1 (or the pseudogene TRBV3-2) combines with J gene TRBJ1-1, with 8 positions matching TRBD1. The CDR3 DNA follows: TGTGCCAGCAGCCCGCGAGTTCTCGGCAGGGGGCAAACTGAAGCTTTCTTT. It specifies CASSPRVLGRGQTEAFF.